This T cell receptor beta chain was recorded in a study of cytomegalovirus exposure and HLA in healthy donors. Study-wide points: A later look showed TCR association rates differing by HLA locus, highest for DRB1 and lowest for HLA-C. Both high specificity and high sensitivity reportedly marked the classifier's diagnosis of cytomegalovirus status.

With 5 bases removed from V and 5 bases from J, the gap between germline ends came to 16 bases. Germline V lookup: CDR1 SEHNR, CDR2 FQNEAQ (reference sequence). The CDR3 covers 14 residues. 60 Vbeta and 13 Jbeta primers were used in PCR. Method: immunoSEQ multiplex PCR; TCRdb's copy keeps in-frame clones and lacks some. The profile shows some 170,000 clones, approximately 77% of them singletons. Details on this clone: Its target is unknown.

This receptor was obtained from a man aged 25-40 years in good health and CMV-seropositive. The chain links TRBV7-9 to TRBJ2-7, with D possibly being TRBD1 (6 bases). The sample was PBMCs. This CDR3 reads CASSPQGSPHEQYF. As DNA, the CDR3 is TGTGCCAGCAGCCCACAGGGTTCTCCCCACGAGCAGTACTTC. The full variable domain, rest sourced from reference TRBV7-9 and TRBJ2-7, is DTGVSQNPRHKITKRGQNVTFRCDPISEHNRLYWYRQTLGQGPEFLTYFQNEAQLEKSRLLSDRFSAERPKGSFSTLEIQRTEQGDSAMYLCASSPQGSPHEQYFGPGTRLTVT.